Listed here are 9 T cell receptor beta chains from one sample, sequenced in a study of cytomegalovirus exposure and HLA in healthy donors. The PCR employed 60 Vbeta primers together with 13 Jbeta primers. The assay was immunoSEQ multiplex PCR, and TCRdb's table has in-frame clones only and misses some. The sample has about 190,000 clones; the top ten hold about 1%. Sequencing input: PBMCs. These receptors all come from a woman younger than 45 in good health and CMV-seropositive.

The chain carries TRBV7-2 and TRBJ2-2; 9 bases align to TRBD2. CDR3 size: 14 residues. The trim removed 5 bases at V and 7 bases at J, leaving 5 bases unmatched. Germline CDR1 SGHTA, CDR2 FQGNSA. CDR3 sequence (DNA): TGTGCCAGCAGCGTGGGACTAGCCAGCGGGGAGCTGTTTTTT. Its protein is CASSVGLASGELFF.

CDR3 in DNA: TGTGCCAGCAGCTTCAAAAGGGGTCAGGGCGGCTACACCTTC. Protein: CASSFKRGQGGYTF. The J gene is TRBJ1-2, the V gene TRBV13; D possibly corresponds to TRBD1 (5 bases). The CDR3 length is 14 residues. Trimming pared 3 bases from V and 8 bases from J, leaving 16 bases between. Germline lookup yields CDR1 PRHDT and CDR2 FYEKMQ (reference sequence).

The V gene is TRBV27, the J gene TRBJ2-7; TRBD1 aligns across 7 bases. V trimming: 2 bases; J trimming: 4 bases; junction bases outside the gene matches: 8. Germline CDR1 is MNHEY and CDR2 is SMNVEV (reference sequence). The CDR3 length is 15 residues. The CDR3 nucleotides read TGTGCCAGCAGTTTAGAGGGGGCCCGGTATTACGAGCAGTACTTC. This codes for CASSLEGARYYEQYF.

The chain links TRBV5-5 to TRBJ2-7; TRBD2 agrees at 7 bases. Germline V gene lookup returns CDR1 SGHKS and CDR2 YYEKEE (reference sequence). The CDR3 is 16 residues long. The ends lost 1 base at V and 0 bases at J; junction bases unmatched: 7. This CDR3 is CASSLIGWGGSYEQYF. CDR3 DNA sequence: TGTGCCAGCAGCTTGATCGGGTGGGGGGGCTCCTACGAGCAGTACTTC.

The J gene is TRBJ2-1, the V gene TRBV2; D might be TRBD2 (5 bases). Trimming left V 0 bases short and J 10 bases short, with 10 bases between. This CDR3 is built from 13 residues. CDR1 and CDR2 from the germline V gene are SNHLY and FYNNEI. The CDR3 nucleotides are TGTGCCAGCAGTGAAGCGCGGGCAGGAGAGCAGTTCTTC. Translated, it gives CASSEARAGEQFF.

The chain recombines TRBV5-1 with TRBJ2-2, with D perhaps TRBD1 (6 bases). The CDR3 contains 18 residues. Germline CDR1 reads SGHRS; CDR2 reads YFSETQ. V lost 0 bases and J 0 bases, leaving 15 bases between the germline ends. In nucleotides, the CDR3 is TGCGCCAGCAGCTTGGACCCTGGACAGCTCACGAACACCGGGGAGCTGTTTTTT. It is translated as CASSLDPGQLTNTGELFF.

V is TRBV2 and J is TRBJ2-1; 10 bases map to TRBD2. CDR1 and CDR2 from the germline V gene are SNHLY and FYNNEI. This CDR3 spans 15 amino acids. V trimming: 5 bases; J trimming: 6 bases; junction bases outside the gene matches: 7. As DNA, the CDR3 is TGTGCCAGCAGTAGCCTAGCGGGAGAATCCAATGAGCAGTTCTTC. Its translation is CASSSLAGESNEQFF.

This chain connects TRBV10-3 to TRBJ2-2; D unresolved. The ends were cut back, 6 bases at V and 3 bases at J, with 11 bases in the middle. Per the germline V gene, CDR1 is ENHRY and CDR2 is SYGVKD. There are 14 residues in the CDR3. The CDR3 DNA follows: TGTGCCATCAGCCCTCGCGAGGACACCGGGGAGCTGTTTTTT. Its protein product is CAISPREDTGELFF.

The CDR3, as DNA: TGCGCCAGCAGTGATGGCTCCGCGGCAGATACGCAGTATTTT. This sequence encodes CASSDGSAADTQYF. The chain couples TRBV10-1 to TRBJ2-3, with no clear D. The CDR3 sequence is 14 residues long. Germline lookup yields CDR1 WNHNN and CDR2 SYGVQD (reference sequence). V was shortened by 3 bases and J by 4 bases, with 11 bases between the two germline ends.